This TCR beta chain was captured by sequencing in a study of blood T cell repertoires in COVID-19 (dated by TCRdb to about 2020). About the full investigation: The collaborator samples originated in the United States, Italy and Spain and spanned the acute and convalescent phases of COVID-19. HLA class I and class II types, where available, came from metadata supplied by the sample provider rather than from assay-based typing. A freely available public database, intended as a resource for researchers studying the immune response to SARS-CoV-2, is where the repertoires were released. The material from the prospective study consisted of cDNA or gDNA derived from T cells, B-cell-depleted T cells, or PBMCs. The samples were drawn from the first 160 participants of the ongoing ImmuneRACE study and from roughly 1,300 subjects provided by 6 global collaborators. Sample metadata almost always included a de-identified subject ID, COVID-19 status, age in years and sex. Subjects who had been exposed to COVID-19, were actively infected with it, or had recovered from it provided the deeply sampled blood TCRbeta repertoires that made up the dataset. What the research found in general, with its limitations: Clinical and demographic metadata were provided uncurated, with the amount varying by source and participant.

Each collaborating institution followed its own protocols to collect whole blood in K2EDTA tubes. For TCRbeta analysis, collaborator samples were shipped as frozen whole blood, as isolated PBMCs, or as DNA extracted from either sample type. TCRbeta CDR3 regions were amplified from genomic DNA by means of the immunoSEQ Assay, a bias-controlled multiplex PCR. The original methods were these. The number of nucleated cells in each sample was estimated from the amplification of reference gene primers within the assay. To quantify the absolute abundance of each unique TCRbeta CDR3 rearrangement, sequence reads were collapsed and filtered. For each sample, productive Simpson clonality was calculated as the square root of Simpson's diversity index over productive rearrangements. TCRdb's version of the immuneACCESS table is confined to in-frame rearrangements and falls short of the full clone set. An unresolved V gene accounts for under half of the shortfall where checked; the remainder is of unknown origin. D and trimming come from the DNA, and the V and J calls and clone size come from that table. In all, the sample holds approximately 190,000 clones, and approximately 90% of those were seen once. The ten largest clones add up to 5.5% to 7% of the sample.

Comment on this clone: Its antigen has not been determined. The sample holds no much larger clone one base away, and base qualities are not on file.

Taken from cysteine to phenylalanine, the CDR3 has 15 residues. Just CDR3 DNA is preserved here, 45 bases in frame from base 1. V ends up 7 bases short and J 7 bases short, with an unmatched junction base count of 8. From the germline V gene, CDR1 is MDHEN and CDR2 is SYDVKM. This TCR was sampled from an elderly man with acute or convalescent COVID-19. This chain joins TRBV28 to TRBJ1-4; a stretch of 11 junction bases matches TRBD1. The sample was peripheral blood. CDR3 sequence: CASTGTGTGGEKLFF. The nucleotide sequence reads TGTGCCAGCACCGGAACCGGGACAGGGGGTGAAAAACTGTTTTTT. Supplemented by the reference TRBV28 and TRBJ1-4 proteins around the CDR3, the complete variable domain is DVKVTQSSRYLVKRTGEKVFLECVQDMDHENMFWYRQDPGLGLRLIYFSYDVKMKEKGDIPEGYSVSREKKERFSLILESASTNQTSMYLCASTGTGTGGEKLFFGSGTQLSVL.